This T cell receptor (beta chain) was identified in a study of T cells in Graves' hyperthyroidism and ophthalmopathy. General study points: A model using 13 V-J features told ophthalmopathy apart from stable hyperthyroidism.

The investigators amplified TCR beta CDR3 regions from RNA transcripts. The HTBI primer set drove a first-round RT-PCR of the TCR CDR3. TCRdb used MiXCR to reprocess the multiplex PCR reads, holding one entry per CDR3 protein. Here the sample spans 700,000 or so distinct CDR3 sequences, 14% being singletons. Duration under 3 months, a NOSPECS grade of at least 4, and a Clinical Activity Score of at least 3 characterized the ophthalmopathy patients. Those patients with uncontrolled infection, other autoimmune disease, pregnancy or lactation were excluded. PBMCs were sourced from approximately 9 ml fresh peripheral blood. This clonotype was seen at least ten times. Its antigen is not identified. Trimming cost V 4 bases and J 8 bases, with 9 bases left between them. Germline-derived CDR1 and CDR2 are SGHRS and YFSETQ. This CDR3 is 11 amino acids long.

Material for sequencing was blood. The receptor was isolated from a woman aged 45-59 years with Graves' ophthalmopathy. The chain combines TRBV5-1 with TRBJ1-2; D unresolved. The CDR3, as DNA: TGCGCCAGCAGCGCGGAAGGGGGCTACACCTTC. Amino acid sequence: CASSAEGGYTF.